Listed below are T cell receptor beta chains from one sample, sequenced in a study of T cells in Graves' hyperthyroidism and ophthalmopathy. TCRdb reanalysed the multiplex PCR reads using MiXCR and keeps one entry per CDR3 protein. The table has over 250,000 distinct CDR3 sequences, less than 30% seen once. The sample was blood. Receptors originate from a man aged 35-49 years with Graves' hyperthyroidism that later progressed to Graves' ophthalmopathy. CDR3s include the opening cysteine and the closing phenylalanine or tryptophan. D genes are given only for firm matches. Some rows mark clone size as missing; the rest say once, few, many or name a class of expanded clone.

>TRBJ2-5|-|TRBV20-1|-
CSARVPSSGTQYF
TGCAGTGCTAGAGTCCCTAGCTCAGGGACCCAGTACTTC
>TRBJ2-2|many|TRBV11-2|TRBD2
CASSTGLVLVRELFF
TGTGCCAGCAGCACGGGACTAGTGTTAGTCCGGGAGCTGTTTTTT
>TRBJ2-5|-|TRBV29-1|-
CSVLRTETQYF
TGCAGCGTTCTTCGAACAGAGACCCAGTACTTC
>TRBJ1-1|many|TRBV7-9|-
CASRTAGTSNTEAFF
TGTGCCAGCAGAACAGCCGGGACATCGAACACTGAAGCTTTCTTT
>TRBJ2-7|many|TRBV18|TRBD2
CASSPPGLATPYEQYF
TGTGCCAGCTCACCGCCGGGACTAGCGACCCCCTACGAGCAGTACTTC
>TRBJ2-7|-|TRBV6-2/TRBV6-3|TRBD1
CASSNLPGTVPNEQYF
TGTGCCAGCAGTAACCTTCCCGGGACAGTGCCCAACGAGCAGTACTTC
>TRBJ2-2|-|TRBV25-1|TRBD1
CASSGTGLTGELFF
TGTGCCAGCAGTGGGACAGGGCTTACCGGGGAGCTGTTTTTT
>TRBJ1-2|-|TRBV12-3/TRBV12-4|TRBD1
CASSFGQGNVYGYTF
TGTGCCAGCAGTTTCGGACAGGGCAATGTCTATGGCTACACCTTC
>TRBJ1-1|-|TRBV6-2/TRBV6-3|TRBD1
CASSSRDRGEAFF
TGTGCCAGCAGCTCCCGGGACAGAGGAGAAGCTTTCTTT
>TRBJ2-2|many|TRBV7-2|-
CASSLTSQDGELFF
TGTGCCAGCAGCTTAACCTCGCAGGACGGGGAGCTGTTTTTT
>TRBJ2-7|many|TRBV29-1|-
CSFVSGKGEQYF
TGCAGCTTCGTGTCGGGGAAAGGAGAGCAGTACTTC
>TRBJ2-7|-|TRBV5-1|-
CASSSGTPPYEQYF
TGCGCCAGCAGCAGCGGGACACCTCCCTACGAGCAGTACTTC
>TRBJ1-2|many|TRBV28|-
CASSLRMGDNYGYTF
TGTGCCAGCAGCCTGAGGATGGGGGACAACTATGGCTACACCTTC
>TRBJ1-6|many|TRBV5-1|TRBD1
CASSLGTGNNSPLHF
TGCGCCAGCAGCTTGGGGACAGGGAATAATTCACCCCTCCACTTT
>TRBJ2-7|-|TRBV7-2|TRBD1
CASSSSQGASYEQYF
TGTGCCAGCAGCTCATCGCAGGGGGCCTCCTACGAGCAGTACTTC
>TRBJ1-3|many|TRBV19|-
CASSMGSYSSGNTIYF
TGTGCCAGTAGTATGGGCAGCTATTCCTCTGGAAACACCATATATTTT
>TRBJ1-4|many|TRBV2|-
CASTPRQITNEKLFF
TGTGCCAGCACCCCCAGACAGATAACTAATGAAAAACTGTTTTTT
>TRBJ2-7|few|TRBV7-9|-
CANRQGLPCEQYF
TGTGCCAACCGTCAGGGACTCCCCTGCGAGCAGTACTTC
>TRBJ2-2|many|TRBV19|TRBD1
CASRDRDGDTGELFF
TGTGCCTCCAGGGACAGGGATGGGGACACCGGGGAGCTGTTTTTT
>TRBJ2-7|many|TRBV2|TRBD2
CASSPIGTSGRVTYEQYF
TGTGCCAGCAGTCCTATTGGGACTAGCGGGAGGGTGACCTACGAGCAGTACTTC
>TRBJ2-7|many|TRBV27|-
CASSLMPNGEQYF
TGTGCCAGCAGTTTAATGCCGAACGGCGAGCAGTACTTC
>TRBJ1-5|many|TRBV11-2|-
CASSSLDTQHF
TGTGCCAGCAGCTCACTGGATACGCAGCATTTT
>TRBJ2-2|-|TRBV12-3/TRBV12-4|-
CASTLDYNTGELFF
TGTGCCAGCACCCTGGACTATAACACCGGGGAGCTGTTTTTT
>TRBJ2-3|many|TRBV7-3|TRBD1
CASSNPGTDTDTQYF
TGTGCCAGCAGCAACCCAGGGACAGACACAGATACGCAGTATTTT
>TRBJ2-4|many|TRBV6-1|-
CASSEGIAKNIQYF
TGTGCCAGCAGTGAAGGAATAGCCAAAAACATTCAGTACTTC
>TRBJ1-5|many|TRBV11-1|-
CASSPGRGAGNQPQHF
TGTGCCAGCAGCCCAGGTCGGGGTGCTGGGAATCAGCCCCAGCATTTT
>TRBJ2-7|many|TRBV28|-
CASRGGPSYEQYF
TGTGCCAGCAGGGGGGGTCCCTCCTACGAGCAGTACTTC
>TRBJ2-7|many|TRBV27|TRBD2
CASRTTSGISYERYF
TGTGCCAGCAGAACGACTAGCGGGATTTCCTACGAGCGGTACTTC
>TRBJ2-5|-|TRBV7-2|-
CASSSSYFETQYF
TGTGCCAGCAGCTCGTCCTATTTTGAGACCCAGTACTTC
>TRBJ2-5|-|TRBV12-3/TRBV12-4|TRBD2
CASSLGLTSGRAVGETQYF
TGTGCCAGCAGTTTAGGGTTAACTAGCGGGAGGGCCGTCGGGGAGACCCAGTACTTC
>TRBJ2-7|-|TRBV2|-
CASSEGPYEQYF
TGTGCCAGCAGTGAGGGCCCCTACGAGCAGTACTTC
>TRBJ2-7|many|TRBV6-5|TRBD2
CASRSSGGVGGDEQYF
TGTGCCAGCAGAAGCTCCGGGGGGGTAGGCGGCGACGAGCAGTACTTC
>TRBJ1-2|many|TRBV3-1|TRBD1
CASRRQGDGYTF
TGTGCCAGCAGACGACAGGGAGATGGCTACACCTTC
>TRBJ1-1|-|TRBV28|-
CASSWGTGHTEAFF
TGTGCCAGCAGTTGGGGAACAGGTCACACTGAAGCTTTCTTT
>TRBJ2-7|many|TRBV12-3/TRBV12-4|TRBD2
CASSWGLSSYEQYF
TGTGCCAGCAGTTGGGGACTAAGCTCCTACGAGCAGTACTTC
>TRBJ1-1|-|TRBV6-5|TRBD1
CASSLPRQGSTEAFF
TGTGCCAGCAGCTTACCTAGACAGGGGAGCACTGAAGCTTTCTTT
>TRBJ2-7|-|TRBV7-2|-
CASSLATRTYEQYF
TGTGCCAGCAGCTTAGCGACGCGCACCTACGAGCAGTACTTC
>TRBJ1-5|few|TRBV28|-
CASSPTVPGGADQPQHF
TGTGCCAGCAGTCCTACTGTCCCGGGGGGCGCGGATCAGCCCCAGCATTTT
>TRBJ2-6|-|TRBV20-1|-
CSARGASGANVLTF
TGCAGTGCTAGGGGGGCCTCTGGGGCCAACGTCCTGACTTTC
>TRBJ2-7|many|TRBV10-3|-
CAISEGQYYEQYF
TGTGCCATCAGTGAGGGACAGTACTACGAGCAGTACTTC
>TRBJ1-5|many|TRBV19|-
CASRDRGYNQPQHF
TGTGCCAGTAGAGACCGGGGATACAATCAGCCCCAGCATTTT
>TRBJ1-6|many|TRBV6-5|-
CASSRDFRNSPLHF
TGTGCCAGCAGTCGGGATTTTAGGAATTCACCCCTCCACTTT
>TRBJ2-5|-|TRBV12-3/TRBV12-4|TRBD2
CASTLGLAGETQYF
TGTGCCAGCACTCTCGGACTAGCGGGAGAGACCCAGTACTTC
>TRBJ1-1|-|TRBV28|-
CASSNANTEAFF
TGTGCCAGCAGTAACGCGAACACTGAAGCTTTCTTT
>TRBJ2-5|many|TRBV10-3|TRBD2
CAISELAGQETQYF
TGTGCCATCAGTGAACTAGCGGGACAAGAGACCCAGTACTTC
>TRBJ2-5|-|TRBV19|TRBD2
CASSMHGRPLAGSPLGETQYF
TGTGCCAGTAGTATGCATGGTCGGCCCTTAGCGGGATCCCCCCTCGGGGAGACCCAGTACTTC
>TRBJ2-5|many|TRBV12-3/TRBV12-4|TRBD2
CASSLAEQETQYF
TGTGCCAGCAGCCTAGCGGAGCAAGAGACCCAGTACTTC
>TRBJ1-1|many|TRBV10-3|TRBD1
CATTGEDRGKLEAFF
TGTGCCACCACCGGTGAGGACAGGGGAAAGCTTGAAGCTTTCTTT
>TRBJ2-5|once|TRBV6-2/TRBV6-3|-
CASSKRGQLLQETQYF
TGTGCCAGCAGTAAACGAGGACAGTTACTCCAAGAGACCCAGTACTTC
>TRBJ1-2|many|TRBV29-1|-
CSVETTPVGYGYTF
TGCAGCGTTGAGACCACCCCGGTAGGATATGGCTACACCTTC
>TRBJ1-1|many|TRBV28|-
CASSLGPPLRVAFF
TGTGCCAGCAGTTTGGGTCCCCCCCTGAGGGTAGCTTTCTTT
>TRBJ2-6|many|TRBV5-1|-
CASSLSRDWANVLTF
TGCGCCAGCAGCTTATCCAGGGACTGGGCCAACGTCCTGACTTTC
>TRBJ1-2|-|TRBV12-3/TRBV12-4|-
CASSLSTLGGYTF
TGTGCCAGCAGTTTAAGCACCCTGGGTGGCTACACCTTC